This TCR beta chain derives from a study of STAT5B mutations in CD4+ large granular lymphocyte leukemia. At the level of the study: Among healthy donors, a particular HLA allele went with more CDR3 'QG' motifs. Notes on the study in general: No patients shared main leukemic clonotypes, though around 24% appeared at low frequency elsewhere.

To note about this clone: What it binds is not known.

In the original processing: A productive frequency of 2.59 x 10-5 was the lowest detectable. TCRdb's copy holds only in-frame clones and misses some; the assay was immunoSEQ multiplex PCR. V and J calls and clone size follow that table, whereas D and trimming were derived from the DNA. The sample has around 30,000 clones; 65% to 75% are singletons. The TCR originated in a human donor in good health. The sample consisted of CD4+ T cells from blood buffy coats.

CDR3 residues: CASSFGTGNTEAFF. CDR3 sequence (DNA): TGTGCCAGCAGCTTTGGGACGGGTAACACTGAAGCTTTCTTT. V is TRBV7-9 and J is TRBJ1-1, with D maybe TRBD1 (5 bases). From germline, CDR1 is SEHNR and CDR2 FQNEAQ (reference sequence). Trimming shortened V by 3 bases and J by 2 bases, and 10 bases separated the two germline ends. The CDR3 totals 14 residues.